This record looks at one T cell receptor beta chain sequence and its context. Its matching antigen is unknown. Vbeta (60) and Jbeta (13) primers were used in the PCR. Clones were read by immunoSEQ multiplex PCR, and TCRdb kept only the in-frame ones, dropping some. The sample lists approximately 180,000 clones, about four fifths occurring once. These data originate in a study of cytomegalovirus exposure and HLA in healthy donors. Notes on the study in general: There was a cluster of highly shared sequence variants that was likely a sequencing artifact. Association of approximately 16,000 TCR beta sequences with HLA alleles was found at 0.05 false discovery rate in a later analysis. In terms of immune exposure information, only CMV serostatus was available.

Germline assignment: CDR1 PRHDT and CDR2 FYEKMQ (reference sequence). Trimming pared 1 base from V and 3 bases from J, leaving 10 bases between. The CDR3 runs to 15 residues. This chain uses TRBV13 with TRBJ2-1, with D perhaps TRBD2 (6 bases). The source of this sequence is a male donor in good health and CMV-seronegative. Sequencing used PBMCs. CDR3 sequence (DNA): TGTGCCAGCAGCTTAGATCGAGCGGGCTACAATGAGCAGTTCTTC. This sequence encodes CASSLDRAGYNEQFF.